The clone carrying this T cell receptor (beta chain) was detected a few times. Its specificity is unknown. Expressed TCRB transcripts were sequenced after all isolated RNA was converted to cDNA. Generated by immunoSEQ multiplex PCR, the TCRdb table keeps only in-frame clones and is missing some. The sample has 680,000 or so clones, roughly 15% seen once. These data belong to a study of beta chain features in type 1 diabetes. Study conclusions and caveats: The naive, central memory and Treg TCRB repertoires looked more alike in patients than they did in healthy donors.

The germline V gene has CDR1 GTSNPN and CDR2 SVGIG (reference sequence). This CDR3 is built from 17 residues. V shed 3 bases and J 0 bases; nucleotides not matched to a gene: 4. Sample: naive CD4+ T cells from blood. The sequence derives from a man younger than 35 in good health. The V gene is TRBV30, the J gene TRBJ2-6, with 11 bases identical to TRBD1. The CDR3 spells CAWRDRGPLSGANVLTF. The DNA for the CDR3 is TGTGCCTGGAGGGACAGGGGGCCCCTCTCTGGGGCCAACGTCCTGACTTTC.